The subject of this entry is one TCR beta chain. Its antigen is still unknown. Using immunoSEQ multiplex PCR, the repertoire was profiled, and TCRdb retains in-frame clones only, with some absent. The table has more than 50,000 clones, about 74% seen once. Cultured cells yielded isolated CD4+ T cells after 10 to 11 days. Prior SARS-CoV-2 infection was absent in the vaccine recipients, as shown by negative nucleocapsid antibodies. IL-2 medium took the place of half the medium on both days 3 and 7. This CDR3 spans 14 amino acids. CDR1 and CDR2 (germline): SGHRS, YFSETQ. V dropped 3 bases and J dropped 1 base, with 8 bases sitting between them. The data were taken from a study of vaccination effects on CD4 cells after COVID-19. Study background: Viral peptide pool expansion of antigen-specific CD4+ T cells preceded sequencing in the ViraFEST assay. Culturing of 2 million to 2.5 million PBMC per well took place with roughly 9.4 IU/ml IL-2 and around 10 ug/ml peptides.

The chain has TRBV5-1 and TRBJ2-1; TRBD2 might be the D (5 bases). This sequence originates from a human donor who received a COVID-19 vaccine. The sample in question was CD4+ T cells from PBMCs cultured without peptide, obtained before COVID-19 vaccination. The DNA for the CDR3 is TGCGCCAGCAGCTGGCGGGCTTCCTACAATGAGCAGTTCTTC. Translating it yields CASSWRASYNEQFF.